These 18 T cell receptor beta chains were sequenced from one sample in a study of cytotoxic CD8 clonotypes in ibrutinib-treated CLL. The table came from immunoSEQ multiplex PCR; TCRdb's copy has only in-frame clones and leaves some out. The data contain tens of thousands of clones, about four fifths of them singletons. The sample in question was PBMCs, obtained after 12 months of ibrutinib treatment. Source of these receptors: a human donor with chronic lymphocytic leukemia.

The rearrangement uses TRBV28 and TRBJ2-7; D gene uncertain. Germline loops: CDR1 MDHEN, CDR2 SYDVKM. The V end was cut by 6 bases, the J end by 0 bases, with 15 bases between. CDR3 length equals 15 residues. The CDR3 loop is CASRPPAGSSYEQYF. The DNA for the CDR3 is TGTGCCAGCAGGCCCCCGGCAGGCAGCTCCTACGAGCAGTACTTC.

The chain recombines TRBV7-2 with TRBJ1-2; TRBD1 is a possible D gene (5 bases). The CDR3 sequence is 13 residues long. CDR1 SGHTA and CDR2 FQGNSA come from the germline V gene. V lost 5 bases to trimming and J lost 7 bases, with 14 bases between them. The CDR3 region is CASSRRGEGGYTF. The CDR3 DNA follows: TGTGCCAGCAGCCGGAGGGGCGAAGGTGGCTACACCTTC.

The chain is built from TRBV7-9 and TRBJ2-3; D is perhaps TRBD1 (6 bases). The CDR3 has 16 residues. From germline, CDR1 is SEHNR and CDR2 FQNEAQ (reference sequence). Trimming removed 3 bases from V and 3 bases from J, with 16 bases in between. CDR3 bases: TGTGCCAGCAGCTTGACAGGACTCCGAGGGACAGATACGCAGTATTTT. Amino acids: CASSLTGLRGTDTQYF.

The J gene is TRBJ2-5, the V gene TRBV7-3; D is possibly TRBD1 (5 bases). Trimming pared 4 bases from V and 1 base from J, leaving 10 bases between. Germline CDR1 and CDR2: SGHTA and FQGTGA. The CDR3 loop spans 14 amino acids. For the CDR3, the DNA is TGTGCCAGCAGCTCAGGGCGGACCCAAGAGACCCAGTACTTC. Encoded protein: CASSSGRTQETQYF.

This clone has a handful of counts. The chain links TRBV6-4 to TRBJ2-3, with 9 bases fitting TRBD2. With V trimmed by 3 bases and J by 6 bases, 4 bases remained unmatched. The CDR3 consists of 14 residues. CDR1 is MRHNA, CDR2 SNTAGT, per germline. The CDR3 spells CASSERGGYDTQYF. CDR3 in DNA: TGTGCCAGCAGTGAGCGGGGGGGCTATGATACGCAGTATTTT.

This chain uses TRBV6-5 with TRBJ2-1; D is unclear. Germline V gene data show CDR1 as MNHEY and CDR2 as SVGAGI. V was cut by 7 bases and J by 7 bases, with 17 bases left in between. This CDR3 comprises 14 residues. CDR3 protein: CASTRPQAPNEQFF. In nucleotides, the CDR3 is TGTGCCAGCACCCGACCCCAGGCTCCGAATGAGCAGTTCTTC.

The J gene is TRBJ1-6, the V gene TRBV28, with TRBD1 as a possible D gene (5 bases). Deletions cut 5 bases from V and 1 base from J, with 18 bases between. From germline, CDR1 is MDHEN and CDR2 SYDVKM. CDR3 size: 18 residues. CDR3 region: CASSPPDSLGSYNSPLHF. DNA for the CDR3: TGTGCCAGCAGTCCCCCCGACAGCCTGGGGTCCTATAATTCACCCCTCCACTTT.

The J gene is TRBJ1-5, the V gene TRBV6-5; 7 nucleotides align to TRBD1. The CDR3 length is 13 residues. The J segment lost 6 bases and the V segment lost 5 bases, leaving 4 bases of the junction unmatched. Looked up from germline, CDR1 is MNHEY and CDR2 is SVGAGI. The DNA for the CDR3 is TGTGCCAGCAGTGACAGGGTTTCTCAGCCCCAGCATTTT. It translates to CASSDRVSQPQHF.

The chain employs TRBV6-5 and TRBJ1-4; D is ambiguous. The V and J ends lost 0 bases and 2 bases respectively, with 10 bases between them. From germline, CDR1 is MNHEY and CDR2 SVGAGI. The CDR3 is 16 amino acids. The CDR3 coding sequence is TGTGCCAGCAGTTACTCCTGGGCAGGCACTAATGAAAAACTGTTTTTT. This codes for CASSYSWAGTNEKLFF.

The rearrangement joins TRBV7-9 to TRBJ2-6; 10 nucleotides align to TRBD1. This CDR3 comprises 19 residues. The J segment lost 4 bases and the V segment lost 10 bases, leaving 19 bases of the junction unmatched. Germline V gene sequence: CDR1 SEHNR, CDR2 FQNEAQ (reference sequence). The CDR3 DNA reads TGTGCCAACAAACCCCCCCTCGGGACAGGGGAGCCCGGGGCCAACGTCCTGACTTTC. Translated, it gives CANKPPLGTGEPGANVLTF. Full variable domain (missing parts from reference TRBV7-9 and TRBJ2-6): DTGVSQNPRHKITKRGQNVTFRCDPISEHNRLYWYRQTLGQGPEFLTYFQNEAQLEKSRLLSDRFSAERPKGSFSTLEIQRTEQGDSAMYLCANKPPLGTGEPGANVLTFGAGSRLTVL.

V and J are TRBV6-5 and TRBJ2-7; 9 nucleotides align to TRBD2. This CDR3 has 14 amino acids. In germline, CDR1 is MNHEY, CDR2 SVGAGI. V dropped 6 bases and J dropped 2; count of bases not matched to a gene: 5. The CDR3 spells CASRDSGGPYEQYF. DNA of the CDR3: TGTGCCAGCAGGGATAGCGGGGGCCCCTACGAGCAGTACTTC.

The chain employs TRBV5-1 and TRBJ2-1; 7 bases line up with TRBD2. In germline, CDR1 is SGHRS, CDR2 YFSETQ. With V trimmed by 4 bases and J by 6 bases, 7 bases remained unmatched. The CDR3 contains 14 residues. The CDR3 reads CASSPQASGNEQFF. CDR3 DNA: TGCGCCAGCAGCCCTCAGGCTAGCGGCAATGAGCAGTTCTTC.

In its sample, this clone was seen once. The CDR3 coding sequence is TGTGCCAGCAGCCAAGAAGGGACAGGGACCTCCTACGAGCAGTACTTC. Translating it yields CASSQEGTGTSYEQYF. The chain joins TRBV28 to TRBJ2-7, with TRBD1 identical over 9 bases. The V and J ends lost 6 bases and 0 bases, in that order; junction bases with no gene match: 9. In germline, CDR1 is MDHEN, CDR2 SYDVKM. The CDR3 has 16 residues.

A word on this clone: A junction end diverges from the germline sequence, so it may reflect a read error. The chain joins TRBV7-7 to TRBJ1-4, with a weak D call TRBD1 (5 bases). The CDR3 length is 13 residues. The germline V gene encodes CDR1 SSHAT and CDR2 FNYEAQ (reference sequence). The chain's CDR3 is CASSLNQGEKLFF. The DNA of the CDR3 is TGTGCTAGCAGCTTAAACCAGGGTGAAAAACTGTTTTTT.

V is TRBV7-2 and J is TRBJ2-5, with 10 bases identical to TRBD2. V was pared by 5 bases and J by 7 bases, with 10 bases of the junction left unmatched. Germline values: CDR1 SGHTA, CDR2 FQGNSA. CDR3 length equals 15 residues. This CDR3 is CASSPFLAGAGTQYF. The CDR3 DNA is TGTGCCAGCAGCCCGTTCCTAGCGGGAGCGGGGACCCAGTACTTC.

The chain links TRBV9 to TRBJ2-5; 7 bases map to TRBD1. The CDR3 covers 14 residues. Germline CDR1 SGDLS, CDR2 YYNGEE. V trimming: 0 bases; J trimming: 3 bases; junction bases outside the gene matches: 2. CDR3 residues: CASSVAGQEETQYF. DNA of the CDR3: TGTGCCAGCAGCGTAGCCGGACAGGAAGAGACCCAGTACTTC.

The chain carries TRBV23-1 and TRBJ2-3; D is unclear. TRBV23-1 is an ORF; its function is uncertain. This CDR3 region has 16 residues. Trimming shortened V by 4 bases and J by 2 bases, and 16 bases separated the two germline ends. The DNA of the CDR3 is TGCGCCAGCAGTCCTCCCTCGGCCTCTTACACAGATACGCAGTATTTT. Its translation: CASSPPSASYTDTQYF.

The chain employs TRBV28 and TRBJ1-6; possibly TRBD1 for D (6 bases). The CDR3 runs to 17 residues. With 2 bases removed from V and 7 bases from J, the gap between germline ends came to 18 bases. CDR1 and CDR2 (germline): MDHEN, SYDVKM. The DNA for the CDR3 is TGTGCCAGCAGTTTAATCGGTCAAAGGGGGGAGAATTCACCCCTCCACTTT. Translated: CASSLIGQRGENSPLHF.